Listed here are 11 T cell receptor beta chains from one sample, sequenced in a study of blood T cell repertoires in COVID-19. Here immunoSEQ multiplex PCR was the method, and the copy in TCRdb shows in-frame clones only, minus some. The sample lists roughly 200,000 clones, more than 75% occurring once. The sequenced material came from peripheral blood. These receptors all stem from a woman aged 50 to 60 with active or convalescent COVID-19.

This chain links TRBV19 with TRBJ1-2; 7 nucleotides agree with TRBD1. V lost 7 bases and J lost 8; bases outside the gene matches: 13. The CDR3 sequence is 14 residues long. Germline CDR1 and CDR2: LNHDA and SQIVND (reference sequence). This CDR3 reads CASKDDREVGGYTF. The CDR3 DNA reads as TGTGCCAGTAAGGACGACAGGGAAGTGGGAGGCTACACCTTC.

The V call is TRBV27, the J call TRBJ1-4; a weak D match, TRBD1 (5 bases). The CDR3 has 11 residues. Germline V gives CDR1 MNHEY, CDR2 SMNVEV (reference sequence). The V end lost 7 bases, the J end lost 11 bases, and 11 bases lay between the germline ends. The CDR3 DNA sequence: TGTGCCAGCAAAGGGGTACAGAAACTGTTTTTT. As protein: CASKGVQKLFF.

This rearrangement joins TRBV29-1 to TRBJ2-2; 9 nucleotides agree with TRBD2. The CDR3 sequence is 15 residues long. Germline lookup yields CDR1 SQVTM and CDR2 ANQGSEA. With V trimmed by 7 bases and J by 7 bases, 13 bases remained unmatched. In nucleotides, the CDR3 is TGCAGCGCCGAAGCAGAAAGGCGGGGGGGCGGGGAGCTGTTTTTT. Its translation: CSAEAERRGGGELFF.

The rearrangement uses TRBV5-6 and TRBJ1-2; 9 bases line up with TRBD1. The CDR3 runs 15 residues. J was trimmed by 5 bases and V by 1 base; bases with no gene match: 6. Germline V gene data show CDR1 as SGHDT and CDR2 as YYEEEE. The CDR3 DNA is TGTGCCAGCAGCTTGTGGGGACAGGGCACGTATGGCTACACCTTC. It yields the protein CASSLWGQGTYGYTF.

This clone was counted a few times. The genes are TRBV9 and TRBJ2-7; D is possibly TRBD2 (5 bases). V lost 4 bases and J 7 bases, leaving 21 bases between the germline ends. CDR1 SGDLS and CDR2 YYNGEE come from the germline V gene. The CDR3 is 15 residues long. The CDR3 is CASSPSASRPGEQYF. In nucleotides, the CDR3 is TGTGCCAGCAGCCCCAGCGCCAGCCGACCGGGGGAGCAGTACTTC.

The chain has TRBV6-6 and TRBJ1-1; no reliable D call. CDR3 length: 16 amino acids. Germline V lookup: CDR1 MNHNY, CDR2 SVGAGI (reference sequence). The V and J ends lost 6 bases and 7 bases respectively, with 24 bases between them. The CDR3 region is CASSLRPRTQRGEAFF. CDR3 DNA sequence: TGTGCCAGCAGCCTTCGTCCCCGTACTCAGCGGGGTGAAGCTTTCTTT.

The chain recombines TRBV6-5 with TRBJ2-7, with a tentative D call TRBD1 (6 bases). The V and J ends lost 5 bases and 6 bases respectively, with 11 bases between them. The CDR3 extends over 12 amino acids. Per the germline V gene, CDR1 is MNHEY and CDR2 is SVGAGI. This chain's CDR3 is CASSRTGLEQYF. The CDR3 nucleotides are TGTGCCAGCAGTCGTACAGGGCTCGAGCAGTACTTC.

The J gene is TRBJ2-5, the V gene TRBV27, with TRBD1 matching 10 bases. This CDR3 is 15 amino acids long. CDR1 and CDR2 from the germline V gene are MNHEY and SMNVEV (reference sequence). The trim removed 5 bases at V and 2 bases at J, leaving 5 bases unmatched. The CDR3 DNA follows: TGTGCCAGCAGTGGGACAGGGGCACTACAAGAGACCCAGTACTTC. Translated: CASSGTGALQETQYF.

This sequence joins TRBV12-3 or TRBV12-4 and TRBJ1-2; 7 bases fit TRBD1. The CDR3 runs to 13 residues. V was pared by 6 bases and J by 8 bases, with 9 bases of the junction left unmatched. Written as DNA, the CDR3 is TGTGCCAGCAGCCTACAGGGGTCGGTCGGCTACACCTTC. As protein: CASSLQGSVGYTF.

The V call is TRBV2, the J call TRBJ2-4; TRBD1 is a possible D gene (6 bases). Germline V gives CDR1 SNHLY, CDR2 FYNNEI. Trimming removed 6 bases from V and 0 bases from J, with 12 bases in between. The CDR3 is 15 amino acids. CDR3: CASRLQGIAKNIQYF. In DNA, the CDR3 is TGTGCCAGCAGGCTCCAGGGGATAGCCAAAAACATTCAGTACTTC.

The chain uses TRBV30 and TRBJ2-2; TRBD1 might be the D (6 bases). V shed 0 bases and J shed 7 bases, with 12 bases lying between them. Germline CDR1 is GTSNPN and CDR2 is SVGIG (reference sequence). The CDR3 covers 14 residues. CDR3 protein: CAWSVWQGIGELFF. As DNA, the CDR3 is TGTGCCTGGAGTGTCTGGCAGGGGATCGGGGAGCTGTTTTTT.